Following are 21 T cell receptor beta chains from one sample sequenced in a study of blood T cell repertoires in COVID-19 (TCRdb year 2020). Libraries were prepared through the immunoSEQ multiplex PCR assay. TCRdb took over this immuneACCESS table, retaining in-frame rearrangements with V and J assigned. Such tables are incomplete; in checked studies, under half of the missing clones stem from an unresolved V gene, and the remainder is unexplained. The sample table holds about 34,000 clones, of which roughly 90% were seen once. Clones ranked in the top ten supply roughly 36% of the sample. Material: peripheral blood. The origin of the receptors is a man aged 55 to 70 with active or convalescent COVID-19.

The chain has TRBV5-4 and TRBJ2-5; D is ambiguous. Per the germline V gene, CDR1 is SGHNT and CDR2 is YYREEE (reference sequence). The CDR3 has 16 amino acids. V dropped 1 base and J dropped 4 bases, with 17 bases sitting between them. Here the CDR3 DNA reads TGTGCCAGCAGCTTGAGTAGAGGCCCCCTGAGAGAGACCCAGTACTTC. It yields the protein CASSLSRGPLRETQYF.

V usage is TRBV12-3 or TRBV12-4 and J usage is TRBJ2-1; D is undetermined. V gave up 2 bases and J gave up 6 bases, with 8 bases separating them. The CDR3 length is 13 residues. CDR3 coding DNA: TGTGCCAGCAGTTTACAGGTTCGCAATGAGCAGTTCTTC. This gives the protein CASSLQVRNEQFF.

The chain joins TRBV7-8 to TRBJ2-3; 15 positions match TRBD2. Trimming cost V 1 base and J 0 bases; bases outside gene matches: 8. From germline, CDR1 is SGHVS and CDR2 FQNEAQ. The CDR3 is 20 residues long. CDR3 amino acids: CASSLEWTSGGAFSTDTQYF. Written as DNA, the CDR3 is TGTGCCAGCAGCTTAGAATGGACTAGCGGGGGGGCCTTCAGCACAGATACGCAGTATTTT.

This chain uses TRBV27 with TRBJ1-1, with a possible D match to TRBD1 (5 bases). V was shortened by 3 bases and J by 4 bases, with 15 bases between the two germline ends. Germline CDR1 reads MNHEY; CDR2 reads SMNVEV (reference sequence). CDR3 length: 15 amino acids. CDR3: CASSFGWGEGTEAFF. The CDR3 nucleotides read TGTGCCAGCAGTTTTGGGTGGGGGGAAGGCACTGAAGCTTTCTTT.

The V gene is TRBV5-4, the J gene TRBJ1-3; no firm D call. Germline CDR1 SGHNT, CDR2 YYREEE (reference sequence). Trimming took off 4 bases at V and 4 bases at J, with 12 bases between the two ends. There are 14 residues in the CDR3. This CDR3 reads CASSDRRGGNTIYF. In nucleotides, the CDR3 is TGTGCCAGCAGCGACCGGCGGGGAGGAAACACCATATATTTT.

This clone counts as medium-sized. This sequence joins TRBV10-2 and TRBJ2-2; the D is unclear. CDR3 size: 13 residues. The ends were cut back, 1 base at V and 6 bases at J, with 6 bases in the middle. Germline CDR1 reads WSHSY; CDR2 reads SAAADI. DNA of the CDR3: TGCGCCAGCAGTGAGTTGGCAGCCGGGGAGCTGTTTTTT. Amino acids: CASSELAAGELFF.

This rearrangement joins TRBV5-1 to TRBJ1-1, with a weak D call TRBD1 (6 bases). The CDR3 has 13 amino acids. Germline CDR1 SGHRS, CDR2 YFSETQ. V was clipped by 5 bases and J by 0 bases, with 8 bases between them. The CDR3 nucleotides read TGCGCCAGCAGGGCAGGGGTGAACACTGAAGCTTTCTTT. Its protein is CASRAGVNTEAFF.

V is TRBV5-1 and J is TRBJ2-3, with a possible D match to TRBD2 (5 bases). Germline V gene lookup returns CDR1 SGHRS and CDR2 YFSETQ. The length of the CDR3 is 15 residues. Between the trimmed V and J ends, which lost 4 bases and 0 bases, there was a span of 12 bases. Here the CDR3 reads CASSPVWTSTDTQYF. In DNA form, the CDR3 reads TGCGCCAGCAGCCCGGTTTGGACTAGCACAGATACGCAGTATTTT.

The chain is built from TRBV5-1 and TRBJ1-1; possible D gene TRBD1, 6 bases. The CDR3 has 14 residues. Deletions cut 6 bases from V and 3 bases from J, with 15 bases between. Germline V gene sequence: CDR1 SGHRS, CDR2 YFSETQ. CDR3: CASTFGGADTEAFF. DNA for the CDR3: TGCGCCAGCACCTTTGGGGGCGCGGACACTGAAGCTTTCTTT. The whole variable domain, remainder taken from reference TRBV5-1 and TRBJ1-1, is KAGVTQTPRYLIKTRGQQVTLSCSPISGHRSVSWYQQTPGQGLQFLFEYFSETQRNKGNFPGRFSGRQFSNSRSEMNVSTLELGDSALYLCASTFGGADTEAFFGQGTRLTVV.

J is TRBJ1-1 and V is TRBV6-5, with TRBD1 as a possible D gene (5 bases). Germline V lookup: CDR1 MNHEY, CDR2 SVGAGI. Trimming took off 2 bases at V and 6 bases at J, with 16 bases between the two ends. This CDR3 spans 15 amino acids. The CDR3 coding sequence is TGTGCCAGCAGTTACGAATCGCGCGGGGCCCCTGAAGCTTTCTTT. It yields the protein CASSYESRGAPEAFF.

The rearrangement joins TRBV5-6 to TRBJ1-2; D is possibly TRBD1 (5 bases). The V gene lost 6 bases and the J gene lost 2 bases, with 17 bases spanning the gap. The CDR3 is 15 amino acids. Germline CDR1 reads SGHDT; CDR2 reads YYEEEE. CDR3 region: CASTLWGMNNYGYTF. The CDR3 DNA reads as TGTGCCAGCACCCTGTGGGGCATGAACAACTATGGCTACACCTTC.

The V and J genes are TRBV18 and TRBJ1-1; tentatively, D is TRBD1 (6 bases). Trimming pared 1 base from V and 8 bases from J, leaving 11 bases between. Per germline, CDR1 KGHSH and CDR2 LQKENI. The CDR3 is made up of 13 amino acids. CDR3 sequence reads: CASSPQRDREAFF. CDR3 nucleotides: TGTGCCAGCTCACCACAGCGAGACAGGGAAGCTTTCTTT.

The V call is TRBV7-2, the J call TRBJ2-3; TRBD1 might be the D (7 bases). Per the germline V gene, CDR1 is SGHTA and CDR2 is FQGNSA. The V and J ends lost 5 bases and 5 bases respectively, with 17 bases between them. This CDR3 spans 15 amino acids. The CDR3 DNA sequence: TGTGCCAGCAGCGCTCAGGGGGGAGGCTTAGATACGCAGTATTTT. Its translation: CASSAQGGGLDTQYF.

The chain uses TRBV3-1 (or the pseudogene TRBV3-2) and TRBJ1-5, with no clear D. Per the germline V gene, CDR1 is LGHDT and CDR2 is YNNKEL (reference sequence). Between the trimmed V and J ends, which lost 1 base and 0 bases, there was a span of 10 bases. The CDR3 runs 16 residues. CDR3 nucleotides: TGTGCCAGCAGCCAAGGGAACGGGATTAGCAATCAGCCCCAGCATTTT. As protein: CASSQGNGISNQPQHF.

This clone has only a few counts. The rearrangement joins TRBV9 to TRBJ2-1, with D possibly being TRBD2 (7 bases). Trimming removed 0 bases at V and 6 bases at J, with 13 bases between. CDR3 length: 15 amino acids. Germline-derived CDR1 and CDR2 are SGDLS and YYNGEE. CDR3 sequence: CASSVEGGVLNEQFF. DNA for the CDR3: TGTGCCAGCAGCGTAGAAGGGGGGGTTCTCAATGAGCAGTTCTTC.

CDR3 coding DNA: TGCGCCAGCAGTCGGGACAGGGGAACCTCCTACGAGCAGTACTTC. It encodes CASSRDRGTSYEQYF. This sequence joins TRBV5-1 and TRBJ2-7; 10 bases fit TRBD1. CDR3 length: 15 residues. Losses at the gene ends were 5 bases for V and 0 bases for J; bases not matched to a gene: 5. CDR1 is SGHRS and CDR2 is YFSETQ in the germline V gene.

This clone was counted a single time. The V and J genes are TRBV27 and TRBJ1-4, with D uncertain. The CDR3 consists of 14 residues. Germline CDR1 reads MNHEY; CDR2 reads SMNVEV (reference sequence). V gave up 0 bases and J gave up 4 bases, with 6 bases separating them. Here the CDR3 DNA reads TGTGCCAGCAGTTTATCTCAGTATAATGAAAAACTGTTTTTT. It codes for CASSLSQYNEKLFF.

Concerning this clone itself: This sample also contains other DNA sequences that code for the same CDR3. V gene TRBV5-1 combines with J gene TRBJ2-1, with 11 bases fitting TRBD2. V was clipped by 2 bases and J by 0 bases; unmatched bases: 1. This CDR3 is built from 16 residues. CDR1 is SGHRS and CDR2 is YFSETQ in the germline V gene. CDR3 sequence reads: CASSFTSGSSYNEQFF. Written as DNA, the CDR3 is TGCGCCAGCAGCTTCACTAGCGGGAGCTCCTACAATGAGCAGTTCTTC.

The chain uses TRBV2 and TRBJ2-7; D possibly corresponds to TRBD1 (5 bases). V lost 6 bases to trimming and J lost 2 bases, with 11 bases between them. The germline CDR1 and CDR2 sequences are SNHLY and FYNNEI. The CDR3 spans 13 residues. This chain's CDR3 is CASRPPGPYEQYF. In nucleotides, the CDR3 is TGTGCCAGCAGACCCCCAGGGCCCTACGAGCAGTACTTC.

This chain links TRBV4-1 with TRBJ1-2, with 8 bases matching TRBD1. Trimming removed 0 bases from V and 4 bases from J; junction bases left unmatched: 7. Germline-derived CDR1 and CDR2 are MGHRA and YSYEKL. The CDR3 is made up of 16 amino acids. CDR3 in amino acids: CASSQEGTGGVYGYTF. Here the CDR3 DNA reads TGCGCCAGCAGCCAAGAAGGAACAGGGGGGGTCTATGGCTACACCTTC.

The chain couples TRBV30 to TRBJ2-1; D unresolved. In germline, CDR1 is GTSNPN, CDR2 SVGIG (reference sequence). The CDR3 runs 11 residues. Trimming removed 1 base from V and 6 bases from J, with 4 bases in between. This CDR3 reads CAWSGINEQFF. Here the CDR3 DNA reads TGTGCCTGGAGTGGTATCAATGAGCAGTTCTTC.